The clone carrying this TCR beta chain came up a few times. What it recognizes is unknown. Constant-region reverse primers amplified full-length variable regions, followed by semi-nested Nested Universal Primer A PCR. TCRdb re-analysed the 5' RACE reads in MiXCR, keeping a single row per CDR3 protein. The sample has tens of thousands of distinct CDR3 sequences; approximately 20% are singletons. Naive CD4+ cells had CD25+ Tregs removed. Study-level results: Greatest tumor Treg TCR overlap was with tumor naive CD4+ cells. The larger-cohort validation was restricted to a single TCR beta V-J rearrangement rather than whole repertoires.

The source material was naive CD4+ T cells sorted from a lymph node. Subset here: naive CD4+ T cells, CD4+CD45RA+CD25-. The clonotype comes from a female donor with breast cancer.

In DNA form, the CDR3 reads TGTGCCAGCAGCGTAGTGGACAGCCGAGATTCACCCCTCCACTTT. It yields the protein CASSVVDSRDSPLHF. The chain joins TRBV9 to TRBJ1-6; D is possibly TRBD1 (6 bases). This CDR3 spans 15 amino acids. The V end lost 0 bases, the J end lost 8 bases, and 12 bases lay between the germline ends. Looked up from germline, CDR1 is SGDLS and CDR2 is YYNGEE. Full variable domain (rest looked up from reference TRBV9 and TRBJ1-6): DSGVTQTPKHLITATGQRVTLRCSPRSGDLSVYWYQQSLDQGLQFLIQYYNGEERAKGNILERFSAQQFPDLHSELNLSSLELGDSALYFCASSVVDSRDSPLHFGNGTRLTVT.